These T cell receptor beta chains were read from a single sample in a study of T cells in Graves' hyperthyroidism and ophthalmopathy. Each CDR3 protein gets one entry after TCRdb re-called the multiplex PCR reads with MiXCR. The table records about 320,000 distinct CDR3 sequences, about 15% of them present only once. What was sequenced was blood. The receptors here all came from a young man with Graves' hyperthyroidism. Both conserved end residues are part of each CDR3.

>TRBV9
CASSVEGRHTEAFF
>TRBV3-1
CASSFRQGPTYEQYF
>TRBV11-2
CASSLVRGAGDTQYF
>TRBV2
CASKHIYNEQFF
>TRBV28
CASSYVRGNTDTQYF
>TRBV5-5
CASSSGQTRIYQETQYF
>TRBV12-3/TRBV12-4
CASSLERGNTEAFF
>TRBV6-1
CASSLTEANEKLFF
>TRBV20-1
CSARPLSRLVYEQYF
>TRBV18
CASSTDREQPQHF
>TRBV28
CASSPTAFGNQPQHF
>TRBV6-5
CASSYGGWTDIQETQYF
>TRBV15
CATSTPYTQGLKDTEAFF
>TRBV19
CASTVAASTDTQYF
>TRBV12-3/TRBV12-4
CASSTDPLAKNIQYF
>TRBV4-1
CASSRLIAISTDTQYF
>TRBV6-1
CASDPLERNAYNEQFF
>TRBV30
CAWGPGTYEQYF
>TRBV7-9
CASSPSGSNQETQYF
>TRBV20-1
CSATQYGTGRNTEAFF
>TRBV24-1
CATSDWGGRGAFF
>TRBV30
CAWSVGAGDLYNEQFF
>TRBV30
CAWSLGLGDEKLFF
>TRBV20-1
CSASEMGHSSYEQYF
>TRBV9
CASSVASGDGANVLTF
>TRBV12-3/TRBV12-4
CASSPLGREGETQYF
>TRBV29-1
CSVIGGTRSGANVLTF
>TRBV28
CASSFITRNSPSTDTQYF
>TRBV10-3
CAISESSGARYGYTF
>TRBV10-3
CAISEPQIAGTNNEQFF
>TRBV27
CASSLREATNYEQYF
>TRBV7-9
CASSMSNSNQPQHF
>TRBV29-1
CSVDGGSSDTQYF
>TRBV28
CASSLSGGGNTIYF
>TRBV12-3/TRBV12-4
CASSTGTSAYEQYF
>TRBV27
CASSFGLAAHNEQFF
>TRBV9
CASNPAGPSYNEQFF
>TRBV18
CASSPKWGQRDYTDTQYF
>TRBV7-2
CASSLPAAVGAGELFF
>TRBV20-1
CSAREWARTSGRNEQFF
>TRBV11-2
CASSPAGSGGYGYTF
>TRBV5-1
CASSFGTGPMGTDTQYF
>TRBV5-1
CASSLQGMDEKLFF